This is a list of T cell receptor beta chains from one sample in a study of shared clonotypes between healthy human individuals. Here immunoSEQ multiplex PCR was the method, and the copy in TCRdb shows in-frame clones only, minus some. The sample contains roughly 520,000 clones, 90% to 96% of which appear only once. The material sequenced was naive CD4+ T cells sorted from blood. The source is a woman in her twenties or thirties in good health. The CDR3 runs from the conserved cysteine through the conserved F or W. Fields, in order: V gene, CDR3 protein.

TRBV27,CASKEKNQPQHF
TRBV29-1,CSVEGPSESVDTQYF
TRBV30,CACYRDPSGSGYTF
TRBV18,CASLRTDSYEQYF
TRBV7-9,CASSLDGLDVLPQFF
TRBV2,CASSRQGRDNQPQHF
TRBV27,CASSLTGDETYEQYF
TRBV6-4,CASSDSYRVATGELFF
TRBV19,CASSTPLSQPQHF
TRBV7-3,CASSQQGTPGITGELFF
TRBV21-1,CASSKRAGGSAYEQYF
TRBV14,CASSQDRLQGPYEQYF
TRBV7-9,CASSFRGSGRPNTQYF
TRBV6-9,CASIGISYGYTF
TRBV9,CASSVASQGTQYF
TRBV5-5,CASSLALPPRRHTEAFF
TRBV2,CASRSSIYGYTF
TRBV5-1,CASSVTGTDEKLFF
TRBV10-1,CASSRDASNTGELFF
TRBV19,CASALQGAGEKLFF
TRBV18,CASSLRGTEAYEQYF
TRBV19,CASSIQGLASGANVLTF
TRBV11-1,CASSLAGFGELFF
TRBV7-8,CASSLDSPGVSGNTIYF
TRBV27,CASSTRGLGTEAFF
TRBV5-1,CASSLGTGRDTQYF
TRBV5-4,CASSGSGSYGYTF
TRBV25-1,CASSDQRASGPYEQYF
TRBV13,CASSTGTGRTKQYF
TRBV27,CANSGTGRYTEAFF
TRBV19,CASSIGRDREMNEQYF
TRBV5-1,CASSLSYGGSPLHF
TRBV27,CASSSGQGAGGNQPQHF